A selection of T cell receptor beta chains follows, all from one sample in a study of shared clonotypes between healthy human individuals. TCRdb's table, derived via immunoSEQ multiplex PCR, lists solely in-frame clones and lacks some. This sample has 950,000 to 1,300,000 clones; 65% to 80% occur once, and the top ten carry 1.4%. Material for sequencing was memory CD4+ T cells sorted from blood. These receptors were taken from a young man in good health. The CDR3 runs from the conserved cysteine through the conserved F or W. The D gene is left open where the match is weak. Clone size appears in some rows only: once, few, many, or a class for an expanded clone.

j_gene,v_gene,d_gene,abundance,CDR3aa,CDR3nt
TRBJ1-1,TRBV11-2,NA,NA,CASSLTLDTEAFF,TGTGCCAGCAGCTTAACGCTGGACACTGAAGCTTTCTTT
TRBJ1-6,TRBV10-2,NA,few,CASGTGNNSPLHF,TGCGCCAGCGGGACGGGGAATAATTCACCCCTCCACTTT
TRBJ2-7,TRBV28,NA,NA,CASRGRGSEQYF,TGTGCCAGCAGGGGTAGGGGGTCCGAGCAGTACTTC
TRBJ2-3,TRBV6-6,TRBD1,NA,CASRTGVDTQYF,TGTGCCAGCAGGACAGGGGTAGATACGCAGTATTTT
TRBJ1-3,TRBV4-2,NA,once,CASSQEEGPTRNTIYF,TGTGCCAGCAGCCAAGAGGAGGGGCCCACTCGAAACACCATATATTTT
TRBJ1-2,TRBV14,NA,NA,CASSQDRGEGYTF,TGTGCCAGCAGCCAAGACAGGGGCGAAGGCTACACCTTC
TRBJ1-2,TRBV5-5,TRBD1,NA,CASSHNRGGYGYTF,TGTGCCAGCAGCCATAACAGGGGAGGCTATGGCTACACCTTC
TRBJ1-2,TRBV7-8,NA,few,CASSTRDGLYGYTF,TGTGCCAGCAGCACCCGGGACGGACTCTATGGCTACACCTTC
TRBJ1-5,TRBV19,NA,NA,CASSTTRQLYSNQPQHF,TGTGCCAGTAGTACAACGCGACAGCTCTATAGCAATCAGCCCCAGCATTTT
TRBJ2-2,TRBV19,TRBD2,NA,CASKELADTGELFF,TGTGCCAGTAAAGAACTAGCGGACACCGGGGAGCTGTTTTTT
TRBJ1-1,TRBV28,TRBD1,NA,CASGTGVDEAFF,TGTGCCAGCGGGACAGGTGTAGATGAAGCTTTCTTT
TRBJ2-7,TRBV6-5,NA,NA,CASSYGSGTGLNEQYF,TGTGCCAGCAGTTACGGAAGCGGGACAGGTCTGAACGAGCAGTACTTC
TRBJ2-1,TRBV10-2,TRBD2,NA,CASGRREGRGEQFF,TGCGCCAGCGGCCGGCGGGAGGGAAGGGGTGAGCAGTTCTTC